The 24 T cell receptor beta chains below all came from one sample that was sequenced in a study of T cell repertoires in cytomegalovirus infection. These receptors' targets are unknown. TCRdb reanalysed the reads using MiXCR and keeps one entry per CDR3 protein. The sample contains hundreds of thousands of distinct CDR3 sequences, around 35% of which appear only once. The sequencing used cultured PBMCs, collected from culture after CMV antigen stimulation. The receptors here all came from a human donor in good health (CMV status not recorded). Some clones in this sample may be carry-over from other donors' samples.

This chain connects TRBV28 to TRBJ1-3; maybe TRBD1 (5 bases). Germline assignment: CDR1 MDHEN and CDR2 SYDVKM. Trimming removed 8 bases at V and 0 bases at J, with 17 bases between. The CDR3 has 16 amino acids. The CDR3 sequence is CASAKTGYFSGNTIYF. For the CDR3, the DNA is TGTGCCAGCGCTAAAACAGGTTACTTCTCTGGAAACACCATATATTTT.

The chain recombines TRBV12-5 with TRBJ2-5; weak D call: TRBD1 (6 bases). The CDR3 runs 12 residues. Germline V gives CDR1 LGHNT, CDR2 FRNRAP. The ends were cut back, 8 bases at V and 7 bases at J, with 14 bases in the middle. Here the CDR3 reads CASQGNGRTQYF. In DNA form, the CDR3 reads TGTGCTAGTCAGGGGAACGGACGGACCCAGTACTTC. Looking up the rest from reference TRBV12-5 and TRBJ2-5 gives the full variable domain: DARVTQTPRHKVTEMGQEVTMRCQPILGHNTVFWYRQTMMQGLELLAYFRNRAPLDDSGMPKDRFSAEMPDATLATLKIQPSEPRDSAVYFCASQGNGRTQYFGPGTRLLVL.

The rearrangement uses TRBV25-1 and TRBJ2-6, with D unclear. CDR1 MGHDK and CDR2 SYGVNS come from the germline V gene. V was clipped by 3 bases and J by 4 bases, with 10 bases between them. The CDR3 spans 15 residues. In DNA form, the CDR3 reads TGTGCCAGCAGTGATGATCGATCCGGGGCCAACGTCCTGACTTTC. Its translation is CASSDDRSGANVLTF.

This clonotype was picked up a small number of times. This chain joins TRBV4-3 and TRBJ1-2, with a tentative D call TRBD1 (5 bases). Trimming took 4 bases from V and 4 from J, leaving 10 bases between them. The germline CDR1 and CDR2 sequences are LGHNA and YSLEER. CDR3 length equals 13 residues. The CDR3 spells CASSRDGVYGYTF. The CDR3 nucleotides read TGCGCCAGCAGCCGGGACGGAGTCTATGGCTACACCTTC.

Only a few counts were recorded for this clonotype. This chain uses TRBV6-6 with TRBJ1-4, with 7 bases lining up with TRBD1. J lost 4 bases, V lost 6 bases, and 5 bases had no gene match. Germline V CDR1 and CDR2: MNHNY, SVGAGI (reference sequence). CDR3 length: 14 residues. The CDR3 is CASRRTGSNEKLFF. CDR3 nucleotide sequence: TGTGCCAGCAGGAGGACAGGAAGTAATGAAAAACTGTTTTTT.

This clonotype was seen a few times. This rearrangement joins TRBV6-5 to TRBJ2-2; D perhaps matches TRBD1 (6 bases). Germline values: CDR1 MNHEY, CDR2 SVGAGI. Trimming cost V 1 base and J 3 bases, with 12 bases left between them. The CDR3 covers 16 residues. For the CDR3, the DNA is TGTGCCAGCAGTTACTTCAGGGGATCGGACACCGGGGAGCTGTTTTTT. Its translation is CASSYFRGSDTGELFF.

This chain joins TRBV4-1 and TRBJ1-1, with D unclear. Germline CDR1 reads MGHRA; CDR2 reads YSYEKL. Trimming took off 0 bases at V and 0 bases at J, with 8 bases between the two ends. This CDR3 is 15 amino acids long. The DNA of the CDR3 is TGCGCCAGCAGCCAAGATTTGGCGTTGAACACTGAAGCTTTCTTT. It encodes CASSQDLALNTEAFF.

This clonotype was counted a few times. This chain joins TRBV7-8 and TRBJ2-2; D uncertain. The CDR3 runs to 15 residues. The V gene's germline CDR1 is SGHVS and CDR2 FQNEAQ. Trimming removed 8 bases at V and 0 bases at J, with 13 bases between. The CDR3 protein is CASAEDPANTGELFF. The CDR3 region has the DNA TGTGCCAGCGCCGAGGACCCGGCGAACACCGGGGAGCTGTTTTTT.

This clonotype was picked up a small number of times. The chain links TRBV7-2 to TRBJ2-2; TRBD1 aligns across 8 bases. V lost 5 bases, J lost 5 bases, and 4 bases stayed unmatched. CDR3 length: 14 residues. The germline V gene encodes CDR1 SGHTA and CDR2 FQGNSA. The chain's CDR3 is CASSPRQGTGELFF. The CDR3 DNA reads TGTGCCAGCAGCCCCCGACAGGGGACCGGGGAGCTGTTTTTT.

This clonotype was counted between two and nine times. The genes are TRBV12-3 or TRBV12-4 and TRBJ1-5, with 7 bases identical to TRBD1. The CDR3 length is 15 residues. The V gene end was trimmed by 2 bases and the J gene end by 4 bases; junction bases not matched to a gene: 5. This CDR3 is CASSLRGTVNQPQHF. The CDR3 coding sequence is TGTGCCAGCAGTTTAAGAGGGACAGTAAATCAGCCCCAGCATTTT.

This sequence joins TRBV20-1 and TRBJ2-3, with TRBD1 as a possible D gene (6 bases). CDR1 DFQATT and CDR2 SNEGSKA come from the germline V gene (reference sequence). The V gene lost 0 bases and the J gene lost 4 bases, with 17 bases spanning the gap. The CDR3 is 16 residues long. In DNA form, the CDR3 reads TGCAGTGCTAGAGATCTGACAGGTGAAGGCCCAGATACGCAGTATTTT. As protein: CSARDLTGEGPDTQYF.

In this sample, this clonotype turned up a few times. The J gene is TRBJ1-4, the V gene TRBV4-1, with 11 bases lining up with TRBD1. CDR1 is MGHRA, CDR2 YSYEKL, per germline. The length of the CDR3 is 16 residues. The ends lost 4 bases at V and 8 bases at J; junction bases unmatched: 9. The chain's CDR3 is CASSLALRTGGEKLFF. The CDR3 DNA sequence: TGCGCCAGCAGCCTAGCCCTGAGGACAGGGGGCGAAAAACTGTTTTTT.

The chain couples TRBV29-1 to TRBJ2-1; the match to TRBD1 covers 8 bases. The CDR3 totals 16 residues. The V segment lost 2 bases and the J segment 0 bases; nucleotides outside the gene matches: 6. From germline, CDR1 is SQVTM and CDR2 ANQGSEA. CDR3: CSVETGQGSSYNEQFF. CDR3 DNA: TGCAGCGTTGAAACAGGACAGGGTAGCTCCTACAATGAGCAGTTCTTC.

The CDR3 sequence: CSASAAPGGGAYEQYF. CDR3 DNA sequence: TGCAGTGCTAGCGCGGCACCCGGGGGCGGCGCCTACGAGCAGTACTTC. The chain carries TRBV20-1 and TRBJ2-7; D possibly matches TRBD1 or TRBD2 (6 bases each). Trimming removed 3 bases at V and 2 bases at J, with 20 bases between. This CDR3 is built from 16 residues. CDR1 DFQATT and CDR2 SNEGSKA come from the germline V gene (reference sequence).

The rearrangement links TRBV18 to TRBJ2-1; either TRBD1 or TRBD2 may supply D (5 bases each). The CDR3 totals 14 residues. CDR1 and CDR2 (germline): KGHSH, LQKENI. Trimming stripped 3 bases from V and 6 bases from J, with 12 bases between. For the CDR3, the DNA is TGTGCCAGCTCACCGGGACGGTCCCCCAATGAGCAGTTCTTC. This codes for CASSPGRSPNEQFF. Full variable domain (missing parts from reference TRBV18 and TRBJ2-1): NAGVMQNPRHLVRRRGQEARLRCSPMKGHSHVYWYRQLPEEGLKFMVYLQKENIIDESGMPKERFSAEFPKEGPSILRIQQVVRGDSAAYFCASSPGRSPNEQFFGPGTRLTVL.

J is TRBJ2-5 and V is TRBV6-5; 10 bases are a match to TRBD2. CDR3 length: 18 amino acids. Germline CDR1 reads MNHEY; CDR2 reads SVGAGI. Trimming at V came to 4 bases and at J to 5 bases, leaving 16 bases not matched to a gene. The CDR3 region is CASSSRLIAGGLLETQYF. The CDR3, as DNA: TGTGCCAGCAGTTCCCGGTTGATAGCGGGAGGTCTTTTGGAGACCCAGTACTTC.

This clonotype was seen a few times. The V gene is TRBV12-3 or TRBV12-4, the J gene TRBJ1-1; D not resolved. The CDR3 consists of 12 residues. V was clipped by 6 bases and J by 10 bases, with 15 bases between them. The CDR3 DNA follows: TGTGCCAGCAGCTTCCCGCCCCTGGCAGCTTTCTTT. Residues: CASSFPPLAAFF.

This clonotype appeared a few times. This chain uses TRBV6-6 with TRBJ2-1, with 7 bases identical to TRBD2. The CDR3 loop spans 16 amino acids. Trimming at V came to 4 bases and at J to 5 bases, leaving 11 bases not matched to a gene. Germline V lookup: CDR1 MNHNY, CDR2 SVGAGI (reference sequence). The DNA of the CDR3 is TGTGCCAGCAGTTCCCTAGGGACTACTTCTCACAATGAGCAGTTCTTC. Amino acid sequence: CASSSLGTTSHNEQFF.

This clonotype was counted once. CDR3 protein: CSARYQTYEQYF. The CDR3, as DNA: TGCAGTGCTAGATACCAAACCTACGAGCAGTACTTC. The genes are TRBV20-1 and TRBJ2-7; D not certain. The ends were cut back, 2 bases at V and 2 bases at J, with 7 bases in the middle. The CDR3 runs to 12 residues. Per germline, CDR1 DFQATT and CDR2 SNEGSKA (reference sequence).

There are a few counts of this clonotype. The V call is TRBV4-3, the J call TRBJ2-7; no clear D. Trimming cost V 1 base and J 0 bases, with 7 bases left between them. The CDR3 spans 14 residues. CDR1 LGHNA and CDR2 YSLEER come from the germline V gene. The CDR3 bases are TGCGCCAGCAGCCAAGGCCGCTTCTCCTACGAGCAGTACTTC. As protein: CASSQGRFSYEQYF.

The chain employs TRBV12-3 or TRBV12-4 and TRBJ1-2, with no clear D. Trimming removed 3 bases at V and 8 bases at J, with 10 bases between. The CDR3 totals 12 residues. The CDR3 coding sequence is TGTGCCAGCAGTTTCGTGTTCGGGGGCTACACCTTC. Translating it yields CASSFVFGGYTF.

This chain links TRBV6-5 with TRBJ2-3, with D possibly TRBD2 on 5 matching bases. Germline assignment: CDR1 MNHEY and CDR2 SVGAGI. This CDR3 region has 14 residues. V lost 0 bases and J lost 6, with 10 bases in between. The CDR3 coding sequence is TGTGCCAGCAGTTACTCGACTCCGGGGGATACGCAGTATTTT. As protein: CASSYSTPGDTQYF.

The gene calls are TRBV10-3 and TRBJ1-1; tentative D call: TRBD1 (5 bases). CDR1 and CDR2 (germline): ENHRY, SYGVKD. CDR3 length equals 14 residues. V was clipped by 6 bases and J by 5 bases, with 16 bases between them. CDR3 nucleotides: TGTGCCATCAGACGGGACGTTGGGAGGACTGAAGCTTTCTTT. Protein product: CAIRRDVGRTEAFF.

V gene TRBV7-9 combines with J gene TRBJ2-4, with TRBD2 matching over 9 bases. Trimming at V came to 5 bases and at J to 6 bases, leaving 11 bases not matched to a gene. The CDR3 has 16 amino acids. The germline V gene has CDR1 SEHNR and CDR2 FQNEAQ (reference sequence). CDR3 sequence reads: CASSGWDSGSRNIQYF. CDR3 nucleotides: TGTGCCAGCAGCGGATGGGATAGCGGGAGTAGAAACATTCAGTACTTC.